The source of this T cell receptor (beta chain) is a study of blood T cell repertoires in COVID-19. Study as a whole: Sites across the United States, Italy and Spain contributed samples from acute and convalescent COVID-19. From T cells, B-cell-depleted T cells, or PBMCs came the material, which was cDNA or gDNA.

CDR3 length: 14 residues. Trimming took 1 base from V and 1 from J, leaving 7 bases between them. Germline assignment: CDR1 MGHDK and CDR2 SYGVNS. Per the original data handling: Reference gene primers were amplified, and this amplification served to estimate nucleated cell counts. Libraries were prepared by immunoSEQ multiplex PCR; TCRdb keeps only in-frame clonotypes and omits some of them. The D gene and trimming were derived from the DNA, and the V and J assignments and clone size from that table. There are about 180,000 clones in the sample; more than 90% occur only once, and around 0.53% lies in the top ten.

Material for sequencing was peripheral blood. This receptor was obtained from a man aged 50 to 60 with acute or convalescent COVID-19. V and J are TRBV25-1 and TRBJ1-1; the D gene is possibly TRBD1 (6 bases). CDR3 in amino acids: CASSEWGQNTEAFF. The CDR3 DNA reads as TGTGCCAGCAGTGAATGGGGACAGAACACTGAAGCTTTCTTT.